This T cell receptor beta chain was documented in a study of blood T cell repertoires in COVID-19. Everyone who took part was about 18 to 90 years old, and they came from 24 US areas. Measured with immunoSEQ multiplex PCR; TCRdb has only the in-frame clones, and not every one. The data contain a few hundred thousand clones, more than 70% of them singletons. This TCR derives from a man in his forties in a cohort exposed to, infected with or recovered from COVID-19 (not recorded which). Sequenced: PBMCs or T cells enriched from blood (not recorded which).

In nucleotides, the CDR3 is TGTGCTAGTGGTCCTCCCGGACTAGCGGGAGCGGGCAATGAGCAGTTCTTC. Protein sequence: CASGPPGLAGAGNEQFF. The rearrangement links TRBV12-5 to TRBJ2-1; TRBD2 matches 13 bases. This CDR3 comprises 17 residues. CDR1 is LGHNT, CDR2 FRNRAP, per germline. V shed 5 bases, J shed 6 bases, and the junction held 10 bases outside the gene matches. Together with reference TRBV12-5 and TRBJ2-1, the CDR3 gives the full variable domain: DARVTQTPRHKVTEMGQEVTMRCQPILGHNTVFWYRQTMMQGLELLAYFRNRAPLDDSGMPKDRFSAEMPDATLATLKIQPSEPRDSAVYFCASGPPGLAGAGNEQFFGPGTRLTVL.